This entry features one T cell receptor beta chain sequence. The antigen is unknown. These data come from a study of PD-1 blockade in classical Hodgkin lymphoma. Regarding the study as a whole: Underlying causes for the observed repertoire differences were not defined, possibly disease activity or prior therapy. Reports indicated that newly diagnosed patients had lower baseline TCR diversity than healthy donors did.

The V gene's germline CDR1 is SGHNT and CDR2 YENEEA. Trimming at V came to 4 bases and at J to 6 bases, leaving 5 bases not matched to a gene. The CDR3 contains 15 residues. The time point here: newly diagnosed, previously untreated cHL patient sample. Acting as the comparison were PBMCs from newly diagnosed, untreated classical Hodgkin lymphoma. Profiled with immunoSEQ multiplex PCR; TCRdb holds only in-frame clones, not every one. The table shows 17,000 or so clones, with roughly 87% occurring only once. The V and J genes are TRBV11-3 and TRBJ2-1; TRBD2 agrees at 11 bases. The sequenced sample consisted of peripheral blood mononuclear cells (PBMCs). This TCR was recovered from a human donor with classical Hodgkin lymphoma. The CDR3 sequence is CASSSTSGIGNEQFF. The CDR3 coding sequence is TGTGCCAGCAGCTCGACTAGCGGGATCGGCAATGAGCAGTTCTTC.